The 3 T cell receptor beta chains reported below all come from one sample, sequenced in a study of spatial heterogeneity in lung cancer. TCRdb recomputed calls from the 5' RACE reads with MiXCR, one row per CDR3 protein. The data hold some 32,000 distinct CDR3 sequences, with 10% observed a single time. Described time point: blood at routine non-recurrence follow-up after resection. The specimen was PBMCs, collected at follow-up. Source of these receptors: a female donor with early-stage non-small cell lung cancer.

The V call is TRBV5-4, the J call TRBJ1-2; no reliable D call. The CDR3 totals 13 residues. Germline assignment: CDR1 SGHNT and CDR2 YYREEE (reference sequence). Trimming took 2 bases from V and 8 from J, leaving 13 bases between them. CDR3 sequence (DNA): TGTGCCAGCAGCTTATCCACCACGGGAGGCTACACCTTC. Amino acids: CASSLSTTGGYTF.

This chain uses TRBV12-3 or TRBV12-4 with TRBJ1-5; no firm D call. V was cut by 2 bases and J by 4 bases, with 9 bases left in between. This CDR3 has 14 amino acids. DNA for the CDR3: TGTGCCAGCAGTTTAAGGCGGATGAATCAGCCCCAGCATTTT. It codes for CASSLRRMNQPQHF.

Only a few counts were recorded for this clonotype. CDR3 in DNA: TGTGCCAGCAGCTTTATCGGAACAGGGTCTGAAAAACTGTTTTTT. This gives the protein CASSFIGTGSEKLFF. The chain links TRBV6-5 to TRBJ1-4; D possibly corresponds to TRBD1 (6 bases). Deletions cut 6 bases from V and 7 bases from J, with 18 bases between. The CDR3 is 15 residues long. Per germline, CDR1 MNHEY and CDR2 SVGAGI.